Listed below are T cell receptor beta chains from one sample, sequenced in a study of post-analysis software for immune sequencing data. Each CDR3 protein is one row after TCRdb ran MiXCR on the PCR reads. This table holds fewer than 850,000 distinct CDR3 sequences, about 45% found once. Sequencing was performed on blood. These receptors all come from a girl aged 10 to 17 with multiple sclerosis. CDR3s include the opening cysteine and the closing phenylalanine or tryptophan. D genes are given only for firm matches. The listing skips clone size in some rows; elsewhere it reads once, few, many or a size class.

cdr3_nt | cdr3_aa | j_call | d_call | v_call | clone_size
TGTGCCAGCAGCTCCCAAGCGGGAGAAAGTTGGGCAGATACGCAGTATTTT | CASSSQAGESWADTQYF | TRBJ2-3 | TRBD2 | TRBV13 | few
TGTGCCAGCAGTTCCATAGCGGGAGCCCAAGAGACCCAGTACTTC | CASSSIAGAQETQYF | TRBJ2-5 | TRBD2 | TRBV28 | NA
TGTGCCAGTAGTATCTGTCCGGGTAGCACAGATACGCAGTATTTT | CASSICPGSTDTQYF | TRBJ2-3 | NA | TRBV19 | NA
TGTGCCAGCAGCTTACCGGGAATGGACAATCAGCCCCAGCATTTT | CASSLPGMDNQPQHF | TRBJ1-5 | NA | TRBV7-2 | few
TGCGGCGCGCCGACAGCTGACTATGGCTACACCTTC | CGAPTADYGYTF | TRBJ1-2 | NA | TRBV20-1 | NA
TGTGCCAGCAGCCGCGTGGAGCAATCCTACGAGCAGTACTTC | CASSRVEQSYEQYF | TRBJ2-7 | NA | TRBV12-3/TRBV12-4 | NA
TGTGCCAGCAGACTATCCGGGACAGGGGGCACAGATACGCAGTATTTT | CASRLSGTGGTDTQYF | TRBJ2-3 | TRBD1 | TRBV6-2/TRBV6-3 | NA
TGTGCCAGCAGCTTAGGGCAGCGGGAGTCAGATACGCAGTATTTT | CASSLGQRESDTQYF | TRBJ2-3 | TRBD2 | TRBV11-2 | NA
TGCAGTGCCGGGACTAGCGGGGTGAAAGAGACCCAGTACTTC | CSAGTSGVKETQYF | TRBJ2-5 | TRBD2 | TRBV20-1 | few
TGTGCCATCAGGATAGATGGTAGCGGGAGGAGCCCTAGCACAGATACGCAGTATTTT | CAIRIDGSGRSPSTDTQYF | TRBJ2-3 | TRBD2 | TRBV10-3 | NA
TGTGCCAGCAGCCGGGACCCCACTGAAGCTTTCTTT | CASSRDPTEAFF | TRBJ1-1 | NA | TRBV6-5 | NA
TGTGCCAGCAGTGGTCTACCCCTCTCCGAGCAGTACTTC | CASSGLPLSEQYF | TRBJ2-7 | NA | TRBV2 | few
TGTGCCAGCAGGAACCAATACAGGGGTGGCTACACCTTC | CASRNQYRGGYTF | TRBJ1-2 | TRBD1 | TRBV28 | NA
TGTGCCACCAGCAGCCAAGGACAGACCTATGGCTACACCTTC | CATSSQGQTYGYTF | TRBJ1-2 | NA | TRBV15 | NA
TGTGCCAGCAGACCCCAAGGGCCAGATACGCAGTATTTT | CASRPQGPDTQYF | TRBJ2-3 | NA | TRBV12-3/TRBV12-4 | NA
TGTGCCATCAGTGACGTCGGCAGCGGTTTCTACAATGAGCAGTTCTTC | CAISDVGSGFYNEQFF | TRBJ2-1 | NA | TRBV10-3 | NA
TGCAGGGGCGAGGACGTGGGGGAGAACACTGAAGCTTTCTTT | CRGEDVGENTEAFF | TRBJ1-1 | NA | TRBV20-1 | many
TGCAGTGCGCCTGAACAGCCAACTAATGAAAAACTGTTTTTT | CSAPEQPTNEKLFF | TRBJ1-4 | NA | TRBV20-1 | NA
TGTGCCACCAGTGATTTTGGCAGACCCGAGCAGTTCTTC | CATSDFGRPEQFF | TRBJ2-1 | NA | TRBV24-1 | NA
TGTGCCAGCATCGGGCAGGGGAGCTATGGCTACACCTTC | CASIGQGSYGYTF | TRBJ1-2 | NA | TRBV2 | NA
TGTGCCAGCAAGGAGGTTAACTCTGGGGCCAACGTCCTGACTTTC | CASKEVNSGANVLTF | TRBJ2-6 | NA | TRBV11-2 | NA
TGCAGTGCTCTCAAGGGCCCCCTAGCGGGAGGGCCTAGTAATGAGCAGTTCTTC | CSALKGPLAGGPSNEQFF | TRBJ2-1 | TRBD2 | TRBV20-1 | NA
TGTGCCAGCAGCCCACCACTTACCCCAGATACGCAGTATTTT | CASSPPLTPDTQYF | TRBJ2-3 | NA | TRBV13 | NA
TGTGCCAGCAGCTCCCCAACGGGGGGGGTCGGTAAGCAGTACTTC | CASSSPTGGVGKQYF | TRBJ2-7 | TRBD2 | TRBV7-9 | NA
TGTGCCACCAGTCTATCCGGGAGCTACAATGAGCAGTTCTTC | CATSLSGSYNEQFF | TRBJ2-1 | NA | TRBV24-1 | NA
TGTGCCAGCAGCCAAGATGTCAGGGTCTATGGCTACACCTTC | CASSQDVRVYGYTF | TRBJ1-2 | NA | TRBV3-1 | NA
TGCAGTGCCCGGGGGCTAGCGGAGCTCCAAGAGACCCAGTACTTC | CSARGLAELQETQYF | TRBJ2-5 | NA | TRBV20-1 | NA
TGTGCCAGCAGTTTGGGTCGGGACAGGGGTCCTGAAGCTTTCTTT | CASSLGRDRGPEAFF | TRBJ1-1 | TRBD1 | TRBV27 | few
TGTGCCAGCAGTTATTCCACAGGGAGTGGGGGCTACACCTTC | CASSYSTGSGGYTF | TRBJ1-2 | NA | TRBV6-6 | few
TGTGCCAGCAGCCCACCGGGACAGGAGTTCCTCCTTAACTATGGCTACACCTTC | CASSPPGQEFLLNYGYTF | TRBJ1-2 | TRBD1 | TRBV9 | NA
TGCAGTGCTCGATCAAACAGGGGGCATGGCTACACCTTC | CSARSNRGHGYTF | TRBJ1-2 | TRBD1 | TRBV20-1 | NA
TGCAGTGCTCTACAGAGATGGGAGACCCAGTACTTC | CSALQRWETQYF | TRBJ2-5 | NA | TRBV20-1 | NA
TGTGCCAGCAGCCAGGACGAGGTGAATGAGCAGTTCTTC | CASSQDEVNEQFF | TRBJ2-1 | NA | TRBV5-6 | few
TGTGCCAGCAGTTACTCGAGAGGTCATAACAATGAGCAGTTCTTC | CASSYSRGHNNEQFF | TRBJ2-1 | NA | TRBV6-5 | NA
TGTGCCAGCGGCGGGAGGGGAGGGTTCGATGAGCAGTTCTTC | CASGGRGGFDEQFF | TRBJ2-1 | TRBD2 | TRBV7-2 | few
TGTGCCAGCTCACCACTTCAGGGTGCCCTCTCTGGAAACACCATATATTTT | CASSPLQGALSGNTIYF | TRBJ1-3 | NA | TRBV18 | NA
TGTGCCAGCAGGGCCCAGGGATCCTATAATTCACCCCTCCACTTT | CASRAQGSYNSPLHF | TRBJ1-6 | NA | TRBV28 | NA
TGTGCCATCAGTGAAGTGTACCAGGACGGGAACCATGGCCGAGAGGCCCAGTACTTC | CAISEVYQDGNHGREAQYF | TRBJ2-7 | NA | TRBV10-3 | once
TGCAGCGTTACCGACAGGGAAGAGACCCAGTACTTC | CSVTDREETQYF | TRBJ2-5 | TRBD1 | TRBV29-1 | NA
TGCGCCAGCAGCCAAGGAGAGGGGGGGATAGCAGATACGCAGTATTTT | CASSQGEGGIADTQYF | TRBJ2-3 | NA | TRBV4-1 | NA
TGTGCCAGCAGTAGGCTAGCGCCTGCCTACGAGCAGTACTTC | CASSRLAPAYEQYF | TRBJ2-7 | NA | TRBV27 | NA
TGCAGTGCTCGAAGGACAGGGAGTCCCCATTACGAGCAGTACTTC | CSARRTGSPHYEQYF | TRBJ2-7 | TRBD1 | TRBV20-1 | NA
TGTGCCACTACTAGAGAGAGCTCCTACGAGCAGTACTTC | CATTRESSYEQYF | TRBJ2-7 | NA | TRBV10-3 | NA
TGTGCCAGCAGCTTTGGCCCCCGCGGGGGTACGCAGTATTTT | CASSFGPRGGTQYF | TRBJ2-3 | TRBD2 | TRBV11-1 | NA
TGTGCCAGCAGCCAAACTCCACAGGGGGCTAGGCAGCCCCAGCATTTT | CASSQTPQGARQPQHF | TRBJ1-5 | TRBD1 | TRBV3-1 | NA
TGCGCCAGCAGCCATCCCGGGACAGGGCTTAAAGGCTACACCTTC | CASSHPGTGLKGYTF | TRBJ1-2 | TRBD1 | TRBV4-1 | NA
TGCGCCAGCAGTGGGCTAGCGGGAGTTAGGCAAGAGACCCAGTACTTC | CASSGLAGVRQETQYF | TRBJ2-5 | TRBD2 | TRBV10-2 | NA
TGTGCCAGCAGCCGTAAGCCGGACAGGGGGCTTGACTATGGCTACACCTTC | CASSRKPDRGLDYGYTF | TRBJ1-2 | TRBD1 | TRBV12-3/TRBV12-4 | few
TGCGCCAGCAGCCAAGAGGTATGGGCAGGAGGGGACCTTTACTACGAGCAGTACTTC | CASSQEVWAGGDLYYEQYF | TRBJ2-7 | NA | TRBV4-3 | NA
TGTGCCATCAGTGAGTCCGGGGGAGATACGCAGTATTTT | CAISESGGDTQYF | TRBJ2-3 | NA | TRBV10-3 | NA